This TCR beta chain was captured in a study of blood T cell repertoires in COVID-19 (dated by TCRdb to about 2020). Concerning the study at large: The collaborator samples originated in the United States, Italy and Spain and spanned the acute and convalescent phases of COVID-19. The repertoires were released in a freely available public database meant as a resource for research on the immune response to SARS-CoV-2. HLA class I and class II types, where available, came from metadata supplied by the sample provider rather than from assay-based typing. Subjects who had been exposed to COVID-19, were actively infected with it, or had recovered from it provided the deeply sampled blood TCRbeta repertoires that made up the dataset. The prospective study material was composed of cDNA or gDNA derived from T cells, B-cell-depleted T cells, or PBMCs. The sample metadata nearly always contained a de-identified subject ID, COVID-19 status, age in years and sex. The samples were drawn from two sources: the first 160 participants of the ongoing ImmuneRACE study, and 1,000 to 1,500 subjects contributed by 6 global collaborators. Beyond this particular receptor, the publication reports: The quantity of clinical and demographic metadata differed by source and by participant and was supplied without curation.

About this clone itself: Its cognate antigen has yet to be identified. One end of the junction is discordant with germline, which a read error may explain.

For CDR1 and CDR2, the germline V gene (reference sequence) lists LNHNV and YYDKDF. The cysteine opens and the phenylalanine closes a CDR3 of 14 amino acids. Only the CDR3 portion is preserved as DNA: 42 bases, with reading frame beginning at the first base. TCRbeta CDR3 regions were amplified from genomic DNA using the immunoSEQ Assay, a bias-controlled multiplex PCR. The study's own analysis went as follows. Nucleated cell counts per sample were estimated from amplification of reference gene primers within the assay. To quantify the absolute abundance of each unique TCRbeta CDR3 rearrangement, sequence reads were collapsed and filtered. For each sample, productive Simpson clonality was calculated by taking the square root of Simpson's diversity index across productive rearrangements. The clones in this table, taken by TCRdb from immuneACCESS, are in-frame only. Not every clone is retained; where verified, under half of the shortfall comes from an unresolved V gene, and the cause of the rest is unknown. From that table come the V and J calls and clone size; the DNA was used to work out D and trimming. This sample has 90,000 to 120,000 clones in its table, and more than 70% of those were observed once. The ten most abundant clones make up 4% to 6% of the sample.

The collaborating institutions used their own protocols to collect whole blood in K2EDTA tubes. For TCRbeta analysis, collaborator samples were shipped as frozen whole blood, as isolated PBMCs, or as DNA extracted from either sample type. The chain is encoded by TRBV15 joined to TRBJ2-2; TRBD1 is perhaps the D gene, given 6 matching bases. The sample taken for sequencing was peripheral blood. The TCR was taken from a man aged 35 to 55 with active or convalescent COVID-19. The sequenced DNA is TGTGCCACCGTGAAACAGGGAAACATCGGGGAGCTGTTTTTT. Its coded protein is CATVKQGNIGELFF.